A single sample is the source of the 5 T cell receptor beta chains below, sequenced in a study of OX40 agonist ivuxolimab in advanced cancers. The table came from immunoSEQ multiplex PCR; TCRdb's copy has only in-frame clones and leaves some out. The sample includes 70,000 or so clones, about 86% of them seen just once. The specimen was CD4+ or CD8+ T cells sorted from blood, collected in a trial of the OX40 agonist ivuxolimab. These TCRs come from an adult with an advanced solid tumor such as melanoma, head and neck, liver or kidney cancer.

The rearrangement joins TRBV11-3 to TRBJ2-1; D is possibly TRBD2 (6 bases). The germline gives CDR1 SGHNT, CDR2 YENEEA. The V gene lost 1 base and the J gene lost 8 bases, with 12 bases spanning the gap. The CDR3 totals 14 residues. The CDR3 DNA is TGTGCCAGCAGCTTAGGGGGGGACGTCGATGAGCAGTTCTTC. The encoded protein is CASSLGGDVDEQFF.

V usage is TRBV5-1 and J usage is TRBJ2-5, with 14 bases aligning to TRBD2. The CDR3 extends over 15 amino acids. J gave up 5 bases and V 2 bases, and 2 bases lay outside the gene matches. Germline lookup yields CDR1 SGHRS and CDR2 YFSETQ. For the CDR3, the DNA is TGCGCCAGCAGCTTCCGACTAGCGGGAGGGGAGACCCAGTACTTC. It specifies CASSFRLAGGETQYF.

The chain joins TRBV6-1 to TRBJ1-1; 9 bases map to TRBD1. The CDR3 has 14 residues. In germline, CDR1 is MNHNS, CDR2 SASEGT. V lost 4 bases and J lost 4; bases outside the gene matches: 4. The CDR3 reads CASSGYRGPTEAFF. The CDR3 region has the DNA TGTGCCAGCAGTGGCTACAGGGGGCCCACTGAAGCTTTCTTT.

V is TRBV21-1 and J is TRBJ2-2; the table's D call TRBD1 went unverified against the DNA. TRBV21-1 corresponds to a pseudogene. This CDR3 is built from 18 residues. In nucleotides, the CDR3 is TGTGCCAGCAGCAAAGAAGGTGGACTGACAGGGGGCACCGGGGAGCTGTTTTTT. Protein: CASSKEGGLTGGTGELFF.

The chain is built from TRBV2 and TRBJ2-3; D call uncertain. The V gene lost 5 bases and the J gene lost 2 bases, with 11 bases spanning the gap. Per the germline V gene, CDR1 is SNHLY and CDR2 is FYNNEI. The CDR3 has 14 residues. The CDR3 region is CASSRRVNTDTQYF. Here the CDR3 DNA reads TGTGCCAGCAGTCGCCGTGTTAACACAGATACGCAGTATTTT.